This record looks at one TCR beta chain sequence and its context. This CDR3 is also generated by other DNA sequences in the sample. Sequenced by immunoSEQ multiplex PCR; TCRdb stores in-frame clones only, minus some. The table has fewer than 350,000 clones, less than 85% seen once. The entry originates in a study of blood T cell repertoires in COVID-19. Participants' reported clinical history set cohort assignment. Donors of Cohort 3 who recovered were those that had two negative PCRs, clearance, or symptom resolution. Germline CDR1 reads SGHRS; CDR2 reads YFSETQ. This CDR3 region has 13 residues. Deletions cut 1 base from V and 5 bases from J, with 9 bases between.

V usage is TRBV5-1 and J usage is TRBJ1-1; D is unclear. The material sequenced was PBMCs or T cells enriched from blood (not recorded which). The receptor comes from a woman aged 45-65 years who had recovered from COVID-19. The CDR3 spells CASSLTRRTEAFF. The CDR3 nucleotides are TGCGCCAGCAGCTTGACTAGAAGGACTGAAGCTTTCTTT.